This TCR beta chain was recovered during a study of identical twins. Study-wide results and limits: With monozygotic twins, out-of-frame TCR alpha sharing exceeded what models estimated.

Trimming cost V 0 bases and J 0 bases, with 12 bases left between them. The CDR3 has 16 amino acids. Looked up from germline, CDR1 is SGHRS and CDR2 is YFSETQ. This clonotype showed up many times. Its target is unknown. Template switching, a step in the protocol, added a universal primer site, and cDNA carried unique molecular identifiers. TCRdb processed the 5' RACE reads anew with MiXCR; each CDR3 protein has one entry. The table has about 920,000 distinct CDR3 sequences, roughly 12% seen once. A further study also used this sample, focusing on yellow fever vaccine responses in identical twins.

The TCR comes from a woman aged 18-35 years in good health. The material sequenced was PBMCs. V usage is TRBV5-1 and J usage is TRBJ1-1; D possibly corresponds to TRBD1 (6 bases). Written as DNA, the CDR3 is TGCGCCAGCAGCTTGGACAGGGAACCGTTGAACACTGAAGCTTTCTTT. Amino acid sequence: CASSLDREPLNTEAFF.